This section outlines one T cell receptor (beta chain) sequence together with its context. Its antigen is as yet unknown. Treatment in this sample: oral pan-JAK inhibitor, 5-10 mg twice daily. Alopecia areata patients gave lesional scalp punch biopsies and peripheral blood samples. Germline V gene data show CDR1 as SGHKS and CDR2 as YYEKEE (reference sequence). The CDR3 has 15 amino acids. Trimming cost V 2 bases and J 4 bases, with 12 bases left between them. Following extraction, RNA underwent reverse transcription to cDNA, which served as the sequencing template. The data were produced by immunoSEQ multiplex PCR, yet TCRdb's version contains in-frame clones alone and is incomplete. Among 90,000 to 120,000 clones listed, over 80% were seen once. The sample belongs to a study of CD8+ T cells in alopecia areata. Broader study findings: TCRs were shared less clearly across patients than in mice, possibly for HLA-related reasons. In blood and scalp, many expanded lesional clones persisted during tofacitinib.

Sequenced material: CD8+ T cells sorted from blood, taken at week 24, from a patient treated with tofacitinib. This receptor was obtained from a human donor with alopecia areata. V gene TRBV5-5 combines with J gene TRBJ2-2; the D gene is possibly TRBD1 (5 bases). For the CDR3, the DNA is TGTGCCAGCAGCTTACGACAGTATAGCACCGGGGAGCTGTTTTTT. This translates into CASSLRQYSTGELFF.